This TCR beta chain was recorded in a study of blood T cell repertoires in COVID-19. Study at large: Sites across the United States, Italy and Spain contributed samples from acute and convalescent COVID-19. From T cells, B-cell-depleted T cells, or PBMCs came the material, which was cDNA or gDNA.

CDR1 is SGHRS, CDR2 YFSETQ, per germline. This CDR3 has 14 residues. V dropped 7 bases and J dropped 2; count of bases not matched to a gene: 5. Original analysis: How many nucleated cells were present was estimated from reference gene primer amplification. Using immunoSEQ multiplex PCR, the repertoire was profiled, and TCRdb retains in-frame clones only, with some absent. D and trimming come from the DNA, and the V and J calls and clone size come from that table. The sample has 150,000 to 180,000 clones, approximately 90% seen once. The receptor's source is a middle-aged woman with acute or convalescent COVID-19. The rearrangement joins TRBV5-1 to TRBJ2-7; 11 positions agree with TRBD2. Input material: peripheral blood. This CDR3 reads CASRDSGGAYEQYF. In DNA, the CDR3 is TGCGCCAGCCGTGATAGCGGGGGGGCCTACGAGCAGTACTTC.